The rows below give T cell receptor beta chains drawn from one sample of a study of cytomegalovirus exposure and HLA in healthy donors. The method was immunoSEQ multiplex PCR; TCRdb's version includes in-frame clones alone and lacks a portion of them. This sample has over 130,000 clones, with roughly 77% found just once. Sequencing used PBMCs. All receptors come from a human donor in good health. Both conserved end residues are part of each CDR3. The D gene is left open where the match is weak. Expanded clones get a size class; other rows say once, few or many, or leave the size out.

v_call,d_call,j_call,clone_size,cdr3_aa,cdr3_nt
TRBV10-3,TRBD1,TRBJ1-1,once,CAISDRDRGMNTEAFF,TGTGCCATCAGTGATCGGGACAGGGGGATGAACACTGAAGCTTTCTTT
TRBV18,TRBD2,TRBJ2-5,.,CASSLLAGARETQYF,TGTGCCAGCTCACTTTTAGCGGGAGCGCGGGAGACCCAGTACTTC
TRBV5-6,.,TRBJ2-7,.,CASSLVRGSSYEQYF,TGTGCCAGCAGCTTGGTGCGGGGAAGCTCCTACGAGCAGTACTTC
TRBV6-5,.,TRBJ2-1,few,CASSYSRDNEQFF,TGTGCCAGCAGTTATTCCCGGGACAATGAGCAGTTCTTC
TRBV4-3,TRBD2,TRBJ2-1,.,CASSGGSNNEQFF,TGCGCCAGCAGCGGCGGGAGCAACAATGAGCAGTTCTTC
TRBV25-1,.,TRBJ1-2,.,CASSYGRTEGYTF,TGTGCCAGCAGTTATGGGCGTACCGAGGGCTACACCTTC
TRBV7-9,TRBD1,TRBJ1-1,.,CASSLGQGMNTEAFF,TGTGCCAGCAGCTTGGGACAGGGAATGAACACTGAAGCTTTCTTT
TRBV6-5,.,TRBJ1-5,.,CASSYDFHQPQHF,TGTGCCAGCAGCTACGACTTCCATCAGCCCCAGCATTTT
TRBV6-5,.,TRBJ1-2,.,CASSYSTANYGYTF,TGTGCCAGCAGTTACTCCACGGCTAACTATGGCTACACCTTC
TRBV6-5,.,TRBJ2-7,.,CASRGSVHEQYF,TGTGCCAGCAGGGGGAGCGTTCACGAGCAGTACTTC
TRBV5-6,.,TRBJ1-3,.,CASRSIRAGNTIYF,TGTGCCAGCAGGTCCATCAGGGCTGGAAACACCATATATTTT
TRBV5-6,.,TRBJ2-1,.,CASSSTRTGSYNEQFF,TGCGCCAGCAGCTCGACTAGGACTGGGTCCTACAATGAGCAGTTCTTC
TRBV27,TRBD2,TRBJ2-1,.,CASSGGSSYNEQFF,TGTGCCAGCTCCGGCGGGAGCTCCTACAATGAGCAGTTCTTC
TRBV9,.,TRBJ2-1,.,CASNVGQNYNEQFF,TGTGCCAGCAACGTCGGACAGAACTACAATGAGCAGTTCTTC
TRBV7-9,TRBD1,TRBJ1-1,.,CASSLGQGNTEAFF,TGTGCCAGCAGCTTAGGACAGGGAAACACTGAAGCTTTCTTT
TRBV21-1,.,TRBJ1-5,.,CASTTGATQLNNQPQHF,TGTGCCAGCACGACAGGGGCCACTCAACTAAACAATCAGCCCCAGCATTTT
TRBV6-1,TRBD1,TRBJ1-1,.,CASSERRTGGAGRRAFF,TGTGCCAGCAGTGAAAGACGAACAGGGGGCGCGGGACGGAGAGCTTTCTTT
TRBV30,.,TRBJ2-6,few,CAWEDIGANVLTF,TGTGCCTGGGAAGACATTGGGGCCAACGTCCTGACTTTC
TRBV7-9,.,TRBJ1-2,.,CASSLDQSRHYGYTF,TGTGCCAGCAGCTTAGACCAATCTAGGCACTATGGCTACACCTTC
TRBV19,TRBD1,TRBJ1-1,.,CASSIVGDREAFF,TGTGCCAGTAGTATAGTGGGGGACAGGGAAGCTTTCTTT
TRBV15,.,TRBJ2-5,.,CATSGRLEETQYF,TGTGCCACCAGCGGCCGCCTCGAAGAGACCCAGTACTTC
TRBV14,TRBD1,TRBJ2-1,once,CASSQDRGRSSYNEQFF,TGTGCCAGCAGCCAGGACAGGGGTAGGAGTTCCTACAATGAGCAGTTCTTC
TRBV10-3,.,TRBJ2-7,.,CAIGLAVGSYEQYF,TGTGCCATCGGGTTAGCGGTCGGTTCCTACGAGCAGTACTTC
TRBV28,TRBD2,TRBJ2-5,.,CASSWGGETQYF,TGTGCCAGCAGTTGGGGGGGGGAGACCCAGTACTTC
TRBV9,TRBD2,TRBJ2-2,.,CASSPRLAGVPGELFF,TGTGCCAGCAGCCCTCGACTAGCGGGAGTCCCCGGGGAGCTGTTTTTT
TRBV11-2,TRBD2,TRBJ2-5,.,CASSSLAGGTYETQYF,TGTGCCAGCAGCTCTCTAGCGGGAGGGACCTATGAGACCCAGTACTTC
TRBV7-6,TRBD2,TRBJ2-7,few,CASSLVAGGGGEQYF,TGTGCCAGCAGCTTAGTAGCGGGAGGAGGGGGAGAGCAGTACTTC
TRBV29-1,.,TRBJ2-6,.,CSVENSGANVLTF,TGCAGCGTCGAGAACTCTGGGGCCAACGTCCTGACTTTC
TRBV7-6,TRBD2,TRBJ2-1,.,CASSLEGGSWNEQFF,TGTGCCAGCAGCTTAGAGGGAGGGTCGTGGAATGAGCAGTTCTTC
TRBV5-4,TRBD1,TRBJ2-3,.,CASSLKTGTDTQYF,TGTGCCAGCAGCTTGAAGACAGGGACCGATACGCAGTATTTT
TRBV28,TRBD2,TRBJ2-5,.,CASSPGLAGGGETQYF,TGTGCCAGCAGCCCCGGACTAGCGGGAGGCGGAGAGACCCAGTACTTC
TRBV19,.,TRBJ2-1,.,CASSIANPPRTNEQFF,TGTGCCAGTAGTATAGCCAACCCCCCGCGGACTAATGAGCAGTTCTTC
TRBV28,TRBD1,TRBJ2-1,.,CASTKMDRAAFF,TGTGCCAGCACCAAAATGGACAGGGCGGCTTTCTTC
TRBV4-2,TRBD2,TRBJ2-6,.,CASSQEISGGALGANVLTF,TGTGCCAGCAGCCAAGAAATTAGCGGGGGGGCGTTGGGGGCCAACGTCCTGACTTTC
TRBV5-1,TRBD1,TRBJ1-4,few,CASAEGAKEKLFF,TGCGCCAGCGCTGAGGGGGCAAAGGAAAAACTGTTTTTT
TRBV18,TRBD1,TRBJ1-4,.,CASSLDRPSEANEKLFF,TGTGCCAGCTCACTGGACAGGCCCTCAGAGGCTAATGAAAAACTGTTTTTT
TRBV19,TRBD1,TRBJ1-1,.,CASKTGREAFF,TGTGCCAGTAAGACAGGGCGCGAAGCTTTCTTT
TRBV5-5,.,TRBJ1-1,.,CASSLVGRATEAFF,TGTGCCAGCAGCTTGGTTGGCAGGGCCACTGAAGCTTTCTTT
TRBV6-1,.,TRBJ1-1,.,CASSEALRGIIFNTEAFF,TGTGCCAGCAGTGAAGCGCTTCGAGGGATAATCTTTAACACTGAAGCTTTCTTT
TRBV5-1,TRBD1,TRBJ1-2,few,CASSDDNRGGYTF,TGCGCCAGCAGCGACGATAACAGGGGCGGCTACACCTTC
TRBV30,TRBD1,TRBJ2-3,.,CAWSVTGGTDTQYF,TGTGCCTGGAGTGTAACAGGGGGCACAGATACGCAGTATTTT
TRBV6-6,.,TRBJ1-2,few,CASSLNYGYTF,TGTGCCAGCAGTCTTAACTATGGCTACACCTTC
TRBV14,.,TRBJ2-2,.,CASSQDYRNTGELFF,TGTGCCAGCAGCCAAGATTACAGAAACACCGGGGAGCTGTTTTTT
TRBV5-1,.,TRBJ2-5,.,CASSSTQTKETQYF,TGCGCCAGCAGCTCGACACAGACAAAAGAGACCCAGTACTTC
TRBV2,.,TRBJ2-3,.,CASSDRELQDTQYF,TGTGCCAGCAGTGATCGGGAACTTCAAGATACGCAGTATTTT
TRBV10-3,.,TRBJ1-5,few,CAISVGNQPQHF,TGTGCCATCAGTGTCGGCAATCAGCCCCAGCATTTT
TRBV27,TRBD1,TRBJ1-2,.,CASSWTGGWYGYTF,TGTGCCAGCAGTTGGACAGGGGGCTGGTATGGCTACACCTTC